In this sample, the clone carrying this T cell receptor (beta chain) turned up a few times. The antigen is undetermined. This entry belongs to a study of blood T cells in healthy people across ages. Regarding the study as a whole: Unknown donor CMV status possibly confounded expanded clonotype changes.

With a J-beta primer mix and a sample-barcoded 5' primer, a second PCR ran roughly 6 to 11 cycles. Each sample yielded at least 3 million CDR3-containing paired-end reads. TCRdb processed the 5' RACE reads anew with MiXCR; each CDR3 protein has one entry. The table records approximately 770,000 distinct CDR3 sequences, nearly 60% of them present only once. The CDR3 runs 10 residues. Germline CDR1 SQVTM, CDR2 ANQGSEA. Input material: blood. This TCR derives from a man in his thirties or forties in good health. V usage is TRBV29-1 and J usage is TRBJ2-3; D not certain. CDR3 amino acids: CSVGADTQYF. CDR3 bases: TGCAGTGTAGGAGCCGATACGCAGTATTTT.